This entry describes one T cell receptor (beta chain). This specimen comes from a study of PD-L1 blockade in urothelial cancer. About the research overall: Peripheral blood specimens exhibited a median yield of 141,255 T cells.

Assay used: immunoSEQ multiplex PCR; TCRdb lists only in-frame clones, some missing. This sample has approximately 48,000 clones, with approximately 88% found just once. The trim removed 7 bases at V and 4 bases at J, leaving 5 bases unmatched. In germline, CDR1 is MNHEY, CDR2 SMNVEV (reference sequence). The CDR3 sequence is 14 residues long. Described time point: pretreatment peripheral blood. The source material was PBMCs, sampled around atezolizumab (anti-PD-L1) treatment. This TCR was sampled from a woman aged 55-70 years with urothelial cancer. The chain employs TRBV27 and TRBJ2-1; 9 positions agree with TRBD1. The CDR3 DNA reads TGTGCCAGCATTGCGGGACAGGGTTACAATGAGCAGTTCTTC. It translates to CASIAGQGYNEQFF.